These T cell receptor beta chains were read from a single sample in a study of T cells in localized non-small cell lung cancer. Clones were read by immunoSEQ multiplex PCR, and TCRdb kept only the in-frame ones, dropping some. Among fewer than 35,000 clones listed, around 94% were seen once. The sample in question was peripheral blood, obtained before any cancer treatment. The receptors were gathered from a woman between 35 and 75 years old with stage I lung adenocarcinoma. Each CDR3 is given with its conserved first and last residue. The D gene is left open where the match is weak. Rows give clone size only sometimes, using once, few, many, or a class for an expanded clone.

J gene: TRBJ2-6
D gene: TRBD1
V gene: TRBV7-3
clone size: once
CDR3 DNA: TGTGCCAGCAGCTTGACAGGGGGCTCGTCTGGGGCCAACGTCCTGACTTTC
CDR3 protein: CASSLTGGSSGANVLTF

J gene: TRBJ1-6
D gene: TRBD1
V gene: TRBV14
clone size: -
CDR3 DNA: TGTGCCAGCAGCCAGCTGACGACAGGGATGCGCTCACCCCTCCACTTT
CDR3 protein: CASSQLTTGMRSPLHF

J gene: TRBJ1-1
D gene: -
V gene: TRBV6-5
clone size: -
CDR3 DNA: TGTGCCAGCAGTTACCAGCCCGCCATGAACACTGAAGCTTTCTTT
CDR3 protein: CASSYQPAMNTEAFF

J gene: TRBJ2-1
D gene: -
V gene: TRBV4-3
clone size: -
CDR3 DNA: TGCGCCAGCAGCCCCCAGGGGAATATATACAATGAGCAGTTCTTC
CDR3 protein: CASSPQGNIYNEQFF

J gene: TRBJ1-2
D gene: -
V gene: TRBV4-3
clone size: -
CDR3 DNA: TGCGCCAGCAGCCAAGACTGGTTCCCTAAGGATAACTGGGGCTACACCTTC
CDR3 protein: CASSQDWFPKDNWGYTF

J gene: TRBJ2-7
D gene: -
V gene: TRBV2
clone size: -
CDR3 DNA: TGTGCCAGCAGCGAAGGCGAACGAGGCAGCACCTCCTACGAGCAGTACTTC
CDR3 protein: CASSEGERGSTSYEQYF

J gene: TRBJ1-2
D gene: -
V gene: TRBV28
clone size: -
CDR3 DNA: TGTGCCAGCAGGAGTACAGGGAGGACTAACTATGGCTACACCTTC
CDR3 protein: CASRSTGRTNYGYTF

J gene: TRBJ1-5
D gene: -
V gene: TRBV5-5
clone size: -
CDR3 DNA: TGTGCCAGCAGCTGGGCAGGGAGAGGTCAGCCCCAGCATTTT
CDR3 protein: CASSWAGRGQPQHF

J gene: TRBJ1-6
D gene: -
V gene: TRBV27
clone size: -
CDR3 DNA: TGTGCCAGCAGTTTGGTGTTTTGGAATTCACCCCTCCACTTT
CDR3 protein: CASSLVFWNSPLHF

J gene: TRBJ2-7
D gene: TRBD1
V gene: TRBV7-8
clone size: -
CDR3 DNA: TGTGCCAGCAGCAAGCAACAGGGGGCCTACGAGCAGTACTTC
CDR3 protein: CASSKQQGAYEQYF

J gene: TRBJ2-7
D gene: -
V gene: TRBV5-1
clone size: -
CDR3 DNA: TGCGCCAGCAGCCCCATGGGGAGCTCCTACGAGCAGTACTTC
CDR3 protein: CASSPMGSSYEQYF

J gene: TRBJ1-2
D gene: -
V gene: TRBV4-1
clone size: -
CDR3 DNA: TGCGCCAGCAGCCAAGTATTGCATACCCTGGACTATGGCTACACCTTC
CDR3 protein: CASSQVLHTLDYGYTF

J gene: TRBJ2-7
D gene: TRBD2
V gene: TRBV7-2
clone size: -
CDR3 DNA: TGTGCCAGCAGCCTTCGGGTAGCGGGAAATGAGCAGTACTTC
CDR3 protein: CASSLRVAGNEQYF

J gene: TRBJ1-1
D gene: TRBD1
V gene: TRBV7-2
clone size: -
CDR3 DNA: TGTGCCAGCAGCACCCAGGGGGCTAGAAACACTGAAGCTTTCTTT
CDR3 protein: CASSTQGARNTEAFF

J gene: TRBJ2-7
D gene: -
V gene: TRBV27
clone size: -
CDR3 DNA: TGTGCCAGCAGAGGAGGACAGAGAGTACCCTACGAGCAGTACTTC
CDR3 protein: CASRGGQRVPYEQYF

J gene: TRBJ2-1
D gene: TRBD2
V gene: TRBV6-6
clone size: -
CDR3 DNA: TGTGCCAGCTCCGGGACTAGCGGGGGAGGGCAGTTCTTC
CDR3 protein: CASSGTSGGGQFF

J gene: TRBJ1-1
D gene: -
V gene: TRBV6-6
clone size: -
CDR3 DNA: TGTGCCAGCAGCCCGACAGGATCGAACACTGAAGCTTTCTTT
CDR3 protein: CASSPTGSNTEAFF

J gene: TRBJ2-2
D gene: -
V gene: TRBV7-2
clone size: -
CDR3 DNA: TGTGCCAGCAGCTTTAGGGGGTCGGCCGGGGAGCTGTTTTTT
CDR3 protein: CASSFRGSAGELFF

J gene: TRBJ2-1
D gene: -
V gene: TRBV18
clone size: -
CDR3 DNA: TGTGCCAGCTCACCAGGAGTGGCCCAAACCGAATCCTACAATGAGCAGTTCTTC
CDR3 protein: CASSPGVAQTESYNEQFF

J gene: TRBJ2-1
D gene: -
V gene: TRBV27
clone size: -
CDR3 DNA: TGTGCCAGCAGTTTTGGACTCGGGACTGAGCAGTTCTTC
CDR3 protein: CASSFGLGTEQFF

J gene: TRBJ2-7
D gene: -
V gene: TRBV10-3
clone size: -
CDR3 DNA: TGTGCCATCAGGACGCAGGGGAGCTCCTACGAGCAGTACTTC
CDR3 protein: CAIRTQGSSYEQYF

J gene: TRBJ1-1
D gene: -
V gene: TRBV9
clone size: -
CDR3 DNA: TGTGCCAGCAGCGTAGGGGGCCAAGTAACTGAAGCTTTCTTT
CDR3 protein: CASSVGGQVTEAFF

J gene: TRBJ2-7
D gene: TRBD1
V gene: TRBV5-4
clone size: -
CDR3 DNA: TGTGCCAGCAGCTTGGGGGAACAGGGGCCCTACGAGCAGTACTTC
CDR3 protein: CASSLGEQGPYEQYF

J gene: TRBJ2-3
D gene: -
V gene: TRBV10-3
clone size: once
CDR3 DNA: TGTGCCATCAATCACCAGCCCACAGATACGCAGTATTTT
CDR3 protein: CAINHQPTDTQYF

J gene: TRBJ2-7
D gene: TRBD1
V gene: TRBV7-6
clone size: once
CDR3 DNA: TGTGCCAGCAGCGCCCGACAGGGGGCCTACGAGCAGTACTTC
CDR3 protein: CASSARQGAYEQYF

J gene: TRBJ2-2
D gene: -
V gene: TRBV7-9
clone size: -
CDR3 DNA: TGTGCCAGCAGCTCCAGGGTCACCGGGGAGCTGTTTTTT
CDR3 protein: CASSSRVTGELFF

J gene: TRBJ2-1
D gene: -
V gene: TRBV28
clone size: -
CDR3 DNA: TGTGCCAGCAGTTTTCGGGGACGAGGAACAGCTCGGTTTGAGCAGTTCTTC
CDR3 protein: CASSFRGRGTARFEQFF

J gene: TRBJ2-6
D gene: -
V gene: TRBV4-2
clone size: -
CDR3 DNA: TGTGCCAGCAGCCCGGGTGTGGCTGGGGCCAACGTCCTGACTTTC
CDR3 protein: CASSPGVAGANVLTF

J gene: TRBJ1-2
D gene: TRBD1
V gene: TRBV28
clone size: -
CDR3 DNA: TGTGCCAGCAGCCTTGCCGGGACAGGGGGCGATGTATATGGCTACACCTTC
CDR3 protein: CASSLAGTGGDVYGYTF

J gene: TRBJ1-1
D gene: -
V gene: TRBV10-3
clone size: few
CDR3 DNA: TGTGCCATCAGTGGGTACCAGACTGAAGCTTTCTTT
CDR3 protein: CAISGYQTEAFF

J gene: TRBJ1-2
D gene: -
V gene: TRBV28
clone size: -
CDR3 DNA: TGTGCCAGCAGGTACATCCACCTCACCAGGGACTATGGCTACACCTTC
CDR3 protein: CASRYIHLTRDYGYTF

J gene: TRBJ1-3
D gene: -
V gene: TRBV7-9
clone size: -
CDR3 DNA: TGTGCCAGCAGCCGGAGTGGGAACACCATATATTTT
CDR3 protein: CASSRSGNTIYF

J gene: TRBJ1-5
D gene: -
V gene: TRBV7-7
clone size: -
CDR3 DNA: TGTGCCAGCAGCCGGACAAGCCGAAATCAGCCCCAGCATTTT
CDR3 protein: CASSRTSRNQPQHF

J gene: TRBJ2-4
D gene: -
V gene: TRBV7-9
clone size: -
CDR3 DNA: TGTGCCAGCATCCCTAATGGGGCCAAAAACATTCAGTACTTC
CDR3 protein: CASIPNGAKNIQYF

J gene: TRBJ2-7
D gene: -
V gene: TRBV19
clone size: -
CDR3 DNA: TGTGCCAGTAGTTCGGCTGGGAGTGGGGTCTACGAGCAGTACTTC
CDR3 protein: CASSSAGSGVYEQYF

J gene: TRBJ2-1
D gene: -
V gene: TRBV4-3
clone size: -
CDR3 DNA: TGCGCCAGCAGCCAAGATTCGGGCTTGGGGGGGGGCGATGAGCAGTTCTTC
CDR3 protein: CASSQDSGLGGGDEQFF

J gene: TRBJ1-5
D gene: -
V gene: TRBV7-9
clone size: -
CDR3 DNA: TGTGCCAGCAGCTTCGGTAACCCAGGGCGCAATCAGCCCCAGCATTTT
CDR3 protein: CASSFGNPGRNQPQHF

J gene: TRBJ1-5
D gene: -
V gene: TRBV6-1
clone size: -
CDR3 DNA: TGTGCCAGCAGTGATATCCCGGCTCAGCCCCAGCATTTT
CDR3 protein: CASSDIPAQPQHF

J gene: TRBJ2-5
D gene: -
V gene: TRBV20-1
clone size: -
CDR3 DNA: TGCAGTGCTTTAGAGACCCAGTACTTC
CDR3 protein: CSALETQYF

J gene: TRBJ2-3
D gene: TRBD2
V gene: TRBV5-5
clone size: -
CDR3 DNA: TGTGCCAGCAGTCTGGGACTAGCGGGAGGGATAGATACGCAGTATTTT
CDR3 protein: CASSLGLAGGIDTQYF

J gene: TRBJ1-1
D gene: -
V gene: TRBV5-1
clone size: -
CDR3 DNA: TGCGCCAGCAGCTTGGGTTCGGGGGCGCGGGGGCACGGTGAAGCTTTCTTT
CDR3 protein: CASSLGSGARGHGEAFF

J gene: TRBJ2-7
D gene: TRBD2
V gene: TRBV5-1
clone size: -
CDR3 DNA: TGCGCCAGCACCGATCAGAGCGGGAGCCCCTACGAGCAGTACTTC
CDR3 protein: CASTDQSGSPYEQYF

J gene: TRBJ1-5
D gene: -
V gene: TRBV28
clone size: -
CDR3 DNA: TGTGCCAGCAATTGGCAGGGTGTGGGGCTTCAGCCCCAGCATTTT
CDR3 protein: CASNWQGVGLQPQHF

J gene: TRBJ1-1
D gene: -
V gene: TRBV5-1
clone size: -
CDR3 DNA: TGCGCCAGCAGCTTAGAACTTGGGACGGTGAACACTGAAGCTTTCTTT
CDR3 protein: CASSLELGTVNTEAFF

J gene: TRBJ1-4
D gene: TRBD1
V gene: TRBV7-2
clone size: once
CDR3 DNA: TGTGCCAGCAGCTTCCGGGACAGCAATGAAAAACTGTTTTTT
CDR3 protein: CASSFRDSNEKLFF

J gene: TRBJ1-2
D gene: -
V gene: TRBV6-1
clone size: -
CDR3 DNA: TGTGCCAGCAGTCGAAGACGGAACTACTATGGCTACACCTTC
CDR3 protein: CASSRRRNYYGYTF

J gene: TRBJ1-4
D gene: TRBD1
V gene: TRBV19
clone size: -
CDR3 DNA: TGTGCCAGTAGTAAAGACAGGGTTCAGCTGTTTTTT
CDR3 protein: CASSKDRVQLFF

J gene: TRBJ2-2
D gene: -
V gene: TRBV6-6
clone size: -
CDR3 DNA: TGTGCCAGCAGTTACGGGGGGCGATCGAACACCGGGGAGCTGTTTTTT
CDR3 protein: CASSYGGRSNTGELFF

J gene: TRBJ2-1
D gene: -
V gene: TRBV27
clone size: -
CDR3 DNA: TGTGCCAGCTCCGATAAGGCCCGCATAAAAGACAATGAGCAGTTCTTC
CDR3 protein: CASSDKARIKDNEQFF

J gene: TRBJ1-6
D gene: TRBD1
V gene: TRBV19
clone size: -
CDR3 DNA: TGTGCCAGTAGTTTGGGACAGGGGAATTCACCCCTCCACTTT
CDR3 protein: CASSLGQGNSPLHF

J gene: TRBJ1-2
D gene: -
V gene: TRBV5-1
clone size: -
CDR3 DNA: TGCGCCAGCAGCCCGGCCTGGGATGTTTCTAACTATGGCTACACCTTC
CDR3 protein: CASSPAWDVSNYGYTF